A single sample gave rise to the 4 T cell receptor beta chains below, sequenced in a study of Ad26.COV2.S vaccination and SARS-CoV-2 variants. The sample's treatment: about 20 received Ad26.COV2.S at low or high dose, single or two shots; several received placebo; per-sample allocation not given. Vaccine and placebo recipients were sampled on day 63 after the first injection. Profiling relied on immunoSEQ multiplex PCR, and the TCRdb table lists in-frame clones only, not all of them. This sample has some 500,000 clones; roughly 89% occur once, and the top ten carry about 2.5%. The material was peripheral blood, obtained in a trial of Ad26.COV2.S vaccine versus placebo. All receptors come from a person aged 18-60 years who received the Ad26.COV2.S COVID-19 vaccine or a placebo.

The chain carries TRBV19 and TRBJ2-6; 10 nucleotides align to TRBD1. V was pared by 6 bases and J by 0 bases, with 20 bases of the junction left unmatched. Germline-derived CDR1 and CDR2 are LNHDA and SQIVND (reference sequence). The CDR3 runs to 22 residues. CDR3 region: CASRTINFGGGTGVSGANVLTF. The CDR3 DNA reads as TGTGCCAGTAGGACGATCAACTTCGGGGGAGGGACAGGGGTCTCTGGGGCCAACGTCCTGACTTTC.

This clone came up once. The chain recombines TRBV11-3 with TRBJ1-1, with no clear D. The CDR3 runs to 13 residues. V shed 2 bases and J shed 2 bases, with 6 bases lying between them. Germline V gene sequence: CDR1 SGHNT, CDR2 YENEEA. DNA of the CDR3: TGTGCCAGCAGCTTATTCTTAAACACTGAAGCTTTCTTT. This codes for CASSLFLNTEAFF.

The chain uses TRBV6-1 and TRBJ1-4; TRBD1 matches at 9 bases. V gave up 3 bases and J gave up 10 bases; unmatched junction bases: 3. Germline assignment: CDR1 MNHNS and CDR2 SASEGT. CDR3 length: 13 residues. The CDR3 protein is CASSDGQGRKLFF. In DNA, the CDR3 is TGTGCCAGCAGTGACGGACAGGGGCGAAAACTGTTTTTT.

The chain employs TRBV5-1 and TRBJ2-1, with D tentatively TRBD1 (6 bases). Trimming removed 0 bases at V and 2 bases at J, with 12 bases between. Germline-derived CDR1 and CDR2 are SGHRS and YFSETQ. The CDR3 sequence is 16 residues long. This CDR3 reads CASSLETGTTYNEQFF. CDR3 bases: TGCGCCAGCAGCTTGGAGACAGGAACGACCTACAATGAGCAGTTCTTC.